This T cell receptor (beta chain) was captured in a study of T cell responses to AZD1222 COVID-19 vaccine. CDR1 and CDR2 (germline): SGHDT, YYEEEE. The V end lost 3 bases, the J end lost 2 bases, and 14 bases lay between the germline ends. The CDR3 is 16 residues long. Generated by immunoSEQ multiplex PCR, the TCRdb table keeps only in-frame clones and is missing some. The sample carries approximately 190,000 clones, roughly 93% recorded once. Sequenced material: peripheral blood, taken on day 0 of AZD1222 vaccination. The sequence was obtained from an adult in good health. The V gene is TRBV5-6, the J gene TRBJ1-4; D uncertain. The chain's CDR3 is CASSSHERPTNEKLFF. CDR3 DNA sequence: TGTGCCAGCAGCTCCCACGAAAGGCCCACTAATGAAAAACTGTTTTTT. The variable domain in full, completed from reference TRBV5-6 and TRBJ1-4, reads DAGVTQSPTHLIKTRGQQVTLRCSPKSGHDTVSWYQQALGQGPQFIFQYYEEEERQRGNFPDRFSGHQFPNYSSELNVNALLLGDSALYLCASSSHERPTNEKLFFGSGTQLSVL.